This is a list of T cell receptor beta chains from one sample in a study of cytomegalovirus exposure and HLA in healthy donors. The assay was immunoSEQ multiplex PCR, and TCRdb's table has in-frame clones only and misses some. Of 120,000 or so clones listed, about 84% are singletons. Source material: PBMCs. These receptors were collected from a man aged 18-30 years in good health and CMV-seronegative. Both conserved end residues are part of each CDR3. The order of the fields is D gene, clone size, V gene, J gene, CDR3 protein, CDR3 DNA. D genes are given only for firm matches. Rows may omit the clone size; those that give it use once, few, many or a size class.

>NA|NA|TRBV21-1|TRBJ1-1
CASSKAFLPGQGKNTEAFF
TGTGCCAGCAGCAAAGCCTTCCTCCCGGGACAGGGAAAGAACACTGAAGCTTTCTTT
>TRBD2|NA|TRBV29-1|TRBJ2-3
CSVAPLAGGLPDTQYF
TGCAGCGTTGCTCCCCTAGCGGGGGGGCTACCAGATACGCAGTATTTT
>TRBD1|NA|TRBV7-2|TRBJ2-2
CASRQTGAAGELFF
TGTGCCAGCAGGCAGACAGGGGCGGCCGGGGAGCTGTTTTTT
>TRBD1|NA|TRBV7-6|TRBJ1-1
CASSRNDRGSEAFF
TGTGCCAGCAGCCGAAACGACAGGGGAAGTGAAGCTTTCTTT
>NA|once|TRBV9|TRBJ2-3
CASILSDTQYF
TGTGCCAGCATCCTTTCAGATACGCAGTATTTT
>TRBD1|NA|TRBV5-5|TRBJ1-1
CASSLDRGMMNTEAFF
TGTGCCAGCAGCTTGGACAGGGGGATGATGAACACTGAAGCTTTCTTT
>NA|once|TRBV7-2|TRBJ1-2
CASSPGQYGYTF
TGTGCCAGCAGCCCCGGACAGTATGGCTACACCTTC
>TRBD1|NA|TRBV30|TRBJ1-1
CAWSWAGGSGTEAFF
TGTGCCTGGAGTTGGGCAGGGGGATCGGGCACTGAAGCTTTCTTT
>NA|NA|TRBV19|TRBJ2-7
CASSIPVLVYYEQYF
TGTGCCAGTAGTATCCCGGTCCTGGTCTACTACGAGCAGTACTTC
>NA|NA|TRBV12-5|TRBJ1-6
CASGSSYNSPLHF
TGTGCTAGTGGTTCTTCCTATAATTCACCCCTCCACTTT
>NA|NA|TRBV6-5|TRBJ1-2
CASSYVRQGRDGYTF
TGTGCCAGCAGTTACGTGCGGCAGGGGCGAGATGGCTACACCTTC
>NA|NA|TRBV2|TRBJ1-3
CASRGRVKGNTIYF
TGTGCCAGCCGCGGCAGGGTGAAAGGAAACACCATATATTTT
>TRBD1|few|TRBV6-5|TRBJ1-2
CASSYNGQDYGYTF
TGTGCCAGCAGTTACAACGGACAGGACTATGGCTACACCTTC
>TRBD1|once|TRBV18|TRBJ1-1
CASSPMTGSGAEAFF
TGTGCCAGCTCACCAATGACAGGGTCGGGAGCTGAAGCTTTCTTT
>TRBD1|once|TRBV25-1|TRBJ2-7
CASSDPGQGRYEQYF
TGTGCCAGCAGTGACCCGGGACAGGGTAGGTACGAGCAGTACTTC
>TRBD2|NA|TRBV6-1|TRBJ2-5
CASSARLAGGYQETQYF
TGTGCCAGCAGTGCCAGACTAGCGGGGGGGTACCAAGAGACCCAGTACTTC
>TRBD2|once|TRBV5-1|TRBJ2-3
CASSLGTSGGDTQYF
TGCGCCAGCAGCTTGGGGACTAGCGGGGGAGATACGCAGTATTTT
>NA|NA|TRBV14|TRBJ1-1
CASSQDYRGPEAFF
TGTGCCAGCAGCCAAGATTATAGGGGCCCTGAAGCTTTCTTT
>NA|NA|TRBV27|TRBJ2-1
CASGLRLGSNEQFF
TGTGCCAGCGGCCTACGGCTCGGGTCCAATGAGCAGTTCTTC
>NA|NA|TRBV30|TRBJ1-4
CAWRGAGTEKLFF
TGTGCCTGGAGGGGGGCAGGGACTGAAAAACTGTTTTTT
>NA|NA|TRBV7-2|TRBJ2-1
CASSPHTGFGQFF
TGTGCCAGCAGCCCCCATACAGGGTTTGGGCAGTTCTTC
>TRBD1|NA|TRBV30|TRBJ1-5
CAWSADRARYSNQPQHF
TGTGCCTGGAGTGCCGACAGGGCGCGATATAGCAATCAGCCCCAGCATTTT
>TRBD2|NA|TRBV5-1|TRBJ2-2
CASSSSGTKSPGELFF
TGCGCCAGCAGCTCTTCCGGGACTAAATCCCCCGGGGAGCTGTTTTTT
>NA|NA|TRBV30|TRBJ1-1
CAWSVNRDTEAFF
TGTGCCTGGAGTGTAAACAGGGACACTGAAGCTTTCTTT